A selection of T cell receptor beta chains follows, all from one sample in a study of cytomegalovirus exposure and HLA in healthy donors. Sequenced by immunoSEQ multiplex PCR; TCRdb stores in-frame clones only, minus some. The sample lists 95,000 to 150,000 clones; over 65% were seen once. The sample comprised PBMCs. These receptors were taken from a woman aged 40-49 years in good health and CMV-seropositive. Both conserved end residues are trimmed from each CDR3. D genes are given only for firm matches.

d_gene: TRBD1; j_gene: TRBJ1-2; v_gene: TRBV9; CDR3aa: ASSAPRTGGINYYGYT
d_gene: TRBD1; j_gene: TRBJ1-1; v_gene: TRBV7-9; CDR3aa: ASSLDRGAEAF
d_gene: TRBD1; j_gene: TRBJ2-5; v_gene: TRBV27; CDR3aa: ASSDLKGGAETQY
d_gene: TRBD2; j_gene: TRBJ2-7; v_gene: TRBV2; CDR3aa: ASRRGLAGIEQY
d_gene: NA; j_gene: TRBJ1-5; v_gene: TRBV7-8; CDR3aa: ASSLAFAGSNQPQH
d_gene: NA; j_gene: TRBJ2-3; v_gene: TRBV6-5; CDR3aa: ASSPQGGRTDTQY
d_gene: NA; j_gene: TRBJ1-1; v_gene: TRBV11-2; CDR3aa: ASSLRARDTEAF
d_gene: NA; j_gene: TRBJ2-7; v_gene: TRBV18; CDR3aa: ASSRQGGADQYEQY
d_gene: NA; j_gene: TRBJ1-1; v_gene: TRBV28; CDR3aa: ASSLDGRGAF
d_gene: NA; j_gene: TRBJ2-5; v_gene: TRBV10-1; CDR3aa: ASSGQVKETQY
d_gene: TRBD2; j_gene: TRBJ2-1; v_gene: TRBV7-3; CDR3aa: ASSLPSGASGSPYNEQF
d_gene: TRBD1; j_gene: TRBJ1-1; v_gene: TRBV18; CDR3aa: ASQGTGQTNTEAF
d_gene: NA; j_gene: TRBJ2-2; v_gene: TRBV19; CDR3aa: ASNKQANTGELF
d_gene: TRBD2; j_gene: TRBJ2-1; v_gene: TRBV6-1; CDR3aa: ASSETSGEYNEQF
d_gene: NA; j_gene: TRBJ2-1; v_gene: TRBV6-5; CDR3aa: ASSIGGAPYNEQF
d_gene: NA; j_gene: TRBJ1-5; v_gene: TRBV19; CDR3aa: ASSNRGRDQPQH
d_gene: NA; j_gene: TRBJ2-1; v_gene: TRBV6-6; CDR3aa: ASWTGAYNEQF
d_gene: TRBD1; j_gene: TRBJ2-1; v_gene: TRBV6-5; CDR3aa: ASSYFGTGHQF
d_gene: NA; j_gene: TRBJ2-5; v_gene: TRBV14; CDR3aa: ASSRNLAGETQY
d_gene: NA; j_gene: TRBJ1-2; v_gene: TRBV6-5; CDR3aa: SSSSPGTAGGYT
d_gene: TRBD2; j_gene: TRBJ2-3; v_gene: TRBV5-1; CDR3aa: ASSLEAGGRTDTQY
d_gene: NA; j_gene: TRBJ1-4; v_gene: TRBV15; CDR3aa: ATSRGQTEKLF
d_gene: NA; j_gene: TRBJ1-2; v_gene: TRBV5-3; CDR3aa: ARPHRNYGYP
d_gene: TRBD2; j_gene: TRBJ2-7; v_gene: TRBV7-2; CDR3aa: ASRSGGAGEQY
d_gene: TRBD2; j_gene: TRBJ2-5; v_gene: TRBV5-4; CDR3aa: ASSLAGVAETQY
d_gene: TRBD1; j_gene: TRBJ1-5; v_gene: TRBV19; CDR3aa: ASSIRTGDSSRSNQPQH